The rows below give T cell receptor beta chains drawn from one sample of a study of shared clonotypes between healthy human individuals. Clones were sequenced by immunoSEQ multiplex PCR, and TCRdb holds only the in-frame ones, with some missing. Of over a million clones in the sample, roughly 96% were seen once. Material: naive CD4+ T cells sorted from blood. The receptors come from a man aged 30-40 years in good health. Both conserved end residues are part of each CDR3. Each record gives: J gene, clone size, V gene, D gene, CDR3 DNA, CDR3 protein. A D gene is named only where the DNA matches it firmly. Clone size is not always given. Where it is, it says once, few, many or a class for expanded clones.

>TRBJ2-7|NA|TRBV6-1|NA
TGTGCCACCCGGGGCCTCTACGAGCAGTACTTC
CATRGLYEQYF
>TRBJ2-7|NA|TRBV2|TRBD2
TGTGCCAGCAGTGAAGGTCTAGCGGTCTACGAGCAGTACTTC
CASSEGLAVYEQYF
>TRBJ1-3|NA|TRBV9|NA
TGTGCCAGCAGCCTTAGCGGAGGAAACACCATATATTTT
CASSLSGGNTIYF
>TRBJ2-1|NA|TRBV5-6|NA
TGTGCCAGCAGCTTGAACGCCAATGAGCAGTTCTTC
CASSLNANEQFF
>TRBJ1-1|NA|TRBV13|NA
TGTGCCAGCAGCTCCGGGGCAGGGAGGGTAGCTTTCTTT
CASSSGAGRVAFF
>TRBJ2-7|NA|TRBV5-6|TRBD2
TGTGCCAGCAGCTATCCGGGACTAGCGAACTACGAGCAGTACTTC
CASSYPGLANYEQYF
>TRBJ2-7|few|TRBV7-8|NA
TGTGCCAGCAGCCGAGTTAGGGGCTACGAGCAGTACTTC
CASSRVRGYEQYF
>TRBJ2-1|NA|TRBV9|NA
TGTGCCAGCAGCGTAGAGGGCGGCCCCTACAATGAGCAGTTCTTC
CASSVEGGPYNEQFF
>TRBJ2-1|NA|TRBV10-1|NA
TGCGCCAGCAGCCCCTCCGGGGCTGATGAGCAGTTCTTC
CASSPSGADEQFF
>TRBJ2-3|NA|TRBV6-5|NA
TGTGCCAGCAGTTACGGGGGGACCTTTGGCACAGATACGCAGTATTTT
CASSYGGTFGTDTQYF
>TRBJ2-7|NA|TRBV2|NA
TGTGCCAGCAGCCTAGCGCGGGGTTACGAGCAGTACTTC
CASSLARGYEQYF
>TRBJ2-7|NA|TRBV4-1|TRBD1
TGCGCCAGCAGCCAAGAAAGGACAGGGGGCAGGTACGAGCAGTACTTC
CASSQERTGGRYEQYF
>TRBJ1-4|NA|TRBV27|NA
TGTGCCAGCAGTTTAGTAGGGGTTAATGAAAAACTGTTTTTT
CASSLVGVNEKLFF
>TRBJ2-7|NA|TRBV19|TRBD1
TGTGCCAGTAGTTACGGTCAGGGGGCAAGCGAGCAGTACTTC
CASSYGQGASEQYF
>TRBJ2-1|NA|TRBV21-1|NA
TGTGCCAGCAGCAAAGGTTCCCCCAGCGGACGGAGCCCCTACAATGAGCAGTTCTTC
CASSKGSPSGRSPYNEQFF
>TRBJ2-1|NA|TRBV7-7|NA
TGTGCTAGCAGCTTAGACGGGGCCCACAATGAGCAGTTCTTC
CASSLDGAHNEQFF
>TRBJ2-5|NA|TRBV11-1|TRBD1
TGTGCCAGCAGCTTAGACAGGGGGTGGGAGACCCAGTACTTC
CASSLDRGWETQYF
>TRBJ2-5|NA|TRBV27|NA
TGTGCCAGCAGTTTAGGTTTAGGGCAGTTCCAAGAGACCCAGTACTTC
CASSLGLGQFQETQYF
>TRBJ1-1|NA|TRBV29-1|NA
TGCAGCGTTAGGAGGAGTTCCACTGAAGCTTTCTTT
CSVRRSSTEAFF
>TRBJ1-3|NA|TRBV19|NA
TGTGCCAGTAGTACGCCAGGATTCTCTGGAAACACCATATATTTT
CASSTPGFSGNTIYF
>TRBJ2-1|NA|TRBV4-2|TRBD2
TGTGCCAGCAGCCAAGATCGACTAGCTGCCGGCGAGCAGTTCTTC
CASSQDRLAAGEQFF
>TRBJ2-5|NA|TRBV28|NA
TGTGCCAGCAGCCCAGGCTCGGAGGGAATGGAGACCCAGTACTTC
CASSPGSEGMETQYF
>TRBJ2-3|NA|TRBV7-9|NA
TGTGCCAGCAGCTCGGCGGTTCCCACAGATACGCAGTATTTT
CASSSAVPTDTQYF
>TRBJ1-2|NA|TRBV18|NA
TGTGCCAGCTCACCGGCCGAAGGACGGTCTGGGCATGGCTACACCTTC
CASSPAEGRSGHGYTF
>TRBJ2-1|NA|TRBV7-3|TRBD2
TGTGCCAGCAGCTTAATTGCTAGCGGGAGGTTTATAGAGGGTGAGCAGTTCTTC
CASSLIASGRFIEGEQFF
>TRBJ2-7|NA|TRBV27|TRBD1
TGTGCCAGCAGCTCTTGGGACAGTTTATACGAGCAGTACTTC
CASSSWDSLYEQYF
>TRBJ2-7|NA|TRBV7-6|NA
TGTGCCAGCGGGTTACAAGAGGGCGTCTCCTACGAGCAGTACTTC
CASGLQEGVSYEQYF
>TRBJ2-1|NA|TRBV5-1|TRBD2
TGCGCCAGCAGCTTGTGGGGGACCGGGACTAGCGGGAGTAAGTCCAATGAGCAGTTCTTC
CASSLWGTGTSGSKSNEQFF
>TRBJ2-2|NA|TRBV7-8|NA
TGTGCCAGCAGCTTATCGAGGTACACCGGGGAGCTGTTTTTT
CASSLSRYTGELFF
>TRBJ2-5|NA|TRBV9|TRBD2
TGTGCCAGCAGCGTAGCTGGGGCATTGACTAGCGGGACCCCTGGAACCCAGTACTTC
CASSVAGALTSGTPGTQYF
>TRBJ2-3|NA|TRBV11-2|TRBD2
TGTGCCAGCAGCTTTCTGGCGGGAGGTTCAGATACGCAGTATTTT
CASSFLAGGSDTQYF
>TRBJ2-2|once|TRBV9|NA
TGTGCCAGCAGCGTAGGGAGGACAAACACCGGGGAGCTGTTTTTT
CASSVGRTNTGELFF
>TRBJ2-5|NA|TRBV28|NA
TGTGCCAGCAGTCCCCCCCCGGGGGAGACCCAGTACTTC
CASSPPPGETQYF
>TRBJ1-2|NA|TRBV7-2|TRBD1
TGTGCCAGCCGAGGACAGGGTCTTCGTGGCTACACCTTC
CASRGQGLRGYTF
>TRBJ2-7|few|TRBV19|NA
TGTGCCAGTAGTACCCAGGATCGATACGAGCAGTACTTC
CASSTQDRYEQYF
>TRBJ2-7|NA|TRBV5-4|TRBD1
TGTGCCAGCAGCGGGACAGGGCCATCGTACGAGCAGTACTTC
CASSGTGPSYEQYF
>TRBJ2-7|NA|TRBV20-1|NA
TGCAGTGCTCCCCAGGGGGAGCAGTACTTC
CSAPQGEQYF